This entry lists 5 T cell receptor beta chains sequenced from one sample in a study of T cells in Graves' hyperthyroidism and ophthalmopathy. RNA transcripts served as the template for amplifying TCR beta CDR3 regions. The study used the HTBI primer set for a first-round RT-PCR of the TCR CDR3. TCRdb independently ran MiXCR on the multiplex PCR reads; one entry per CDR3 protein. This sample has hundreds of thousands of distinct CDR3 sequences, with 12% to 15% found just once. The specimen sequenced was blood. The receptors were sampled from a woman aged 18-29 years with Graves' hyperthyroidism.

This clonotype was seen only a few times. The gene calls are TRBV12-3 or TRBV12-4 and TRBJ1-1; D gene unclear. Trimming left V 6 bases short and J 0 bases short, with 8 bases between. CDR3 length: 13 residues. This chain's CDR3 is CASRARMNTEAFF. The DNA for the CDR3 is TGTGCCAGCAGGGCTAGGATGAACACTGAAGCTTTCTTT.

The table lists this clonotype with many counts. The chain employs TRBV28 and TRBJ1-2; 12 nucleotides match TRBD1. The ends lost 1 base at V and 8 bases at J; junction bases unmatched: 20. The CDR3 runs to 20 residues. Germline assignment: CDR1 MDHEN and CDR2 SYDVKM. DNA for the CDR3: TGTGCCAGCAGTTTATTCACCGGGACAGGGGGCTTCGGGCTATTGTGGGGCTACACCTTC. The encoded protein is CASSLFTGTGGFGLLWGYTF.

This clonotype was counted a few times. The chain is built from TRBV19 and TRBJ2-7; 13 positions match TRBD2. The CDR3 runs to 14 residues. Germline values: CDR1 LNHDA, CDR2 SQIVND (reference sequence). V lost 7 bases, J lost 6 bases, and 6 bases stayed unmatched. The CDR3 DNA is TGTGCCAGTAAAGGGACTAGCGGGATTGGCGAGCAGTACTTC. Its translation: CASKGTSGIGEQYF.

This clonotype was detected only a few times. The chain joins TRBV19 to TRBJ2-5; no clear D. The CDR3 extends over 13 amino acids. V gave up 6 bases and J gave up 0 bases, with 8 bases separating them. CDR1 and CDR2 (germline): LNHDA, SQIVND (reference sequence). This chain's CDR3 is CASSPIDQETQYF. Here the CDR3 DNA reads TGTGCCAGTAGCCCGATTGACCAAGAGACCCAGTACTTC.

CDR3 DNA: TGTGCCAGTAGGACAAGGGGACAGGGGCGAATGAACACTGAAGCTTTCTTT. This gives the protein CASRTRGQGRMNTEAFF. This rearrangement joins TRBV19 to TRBJ1-1, with 10 bases matching TRBD1. The CDR3 extends over 17 amino acids. Losses at the gene ends were 6 bases for V and 0 bases for J; bases not matched to a gene: 10. Germline CDR1 is LNHDA and CDR2 is SQIVND (reference sequence).